A selection of T cell receptor beta chains follows, all from one sample in a study of glioma-infiltrating T cells. TCRdb re-called the multiplex PCR reads through MiXCR, storing one row per CDR3 protein. Of nearly 2,500 distinct CDR3 sequences in the sample, 69% are singletons; the top ten hold 25% to 30%. Sequenced: glioma tissue, nonneoplastic brain tissue, or PBMCs (not recorded which). The receptors stem from a human donor with low-grade glioma or glioblastoma, undergoing nonglioma brain surgery, or in good health (not recorded which). Each CDR3 is given with its conserved first and last residue. D genes are given only for firm matches. Some rows have no size entry. The others give once, few or many, or a class for an expanded clone.

V gene	clone size	J gene	D gene	CDR3 protein	CDR3 DNA
TRBV24-1	-	TRBJ2-3	TRBD2	CATSTITSGRTDTQYF	TGTGCCACCAGTACAATAACTAGCGGGAGAACAGATACGCAGTATTTT
TRBV24-1	-	TRBJ2-2	-	CATTKTGANTGELLF	TGTGCCACCACTAAAACCGGGGCGAACACCGGGGAGCTGCTTTTT
TRBV6-1	large	TRBJ1-1	-	CATQGSGWTEAFF	TGTGCCACCCAAGGGTCGGGATGGACTGAAGCTTTCTTT
TRBV20-1	few	TRBJ1-4	TRBD1	CSASSRDSDEKLFF	TGCAGTGCCAGCAGCCGGGACAGCGATGAAAAACTGTTTTTT
TRBV20-1	-	TRBJ1-5	-	CSASPAGGLNQPQHF	TGCAGTGCTAGCCCGGCCGGGGGCCTGAATCAGCCCCAGCATTTT
TRBV2	-	TRBJ2-5	-	CASSRGRGETQYF	TGTGCCAGCAGTAGGGGCCGGGGAGAGACCCAGTACTTC
TRBV6-2/TRBV6-3	-	TRBJ1-1	-	CASSWSTPPEAFF	TGTGCCAGCAGTTGGTCAACGCCCCCTGAAGCTTTCTTT
TRBV10-2	medium-sized	TRBJ1-1	-	CASSRHRVPNTEAFF	TGCGCCAGCAGCCGACACAGGGTTCCTAACACTGAAGCTTTCTTT
TRBV5-4	-	TRBJ2-7	-	CASSSHRVYEQYF	TGTGCCAGCAGCTCTCACAGGGTCTACGAGCAGTACTTC
TRBV6-6	-	TRBJ1-1	-	CASSCLPEHSEAFF	TGTGCCAGCAGTTGCCTTCCCGAACACTCTGAGGCTTTCTTC
TRBV20-1	-	TRBJ2-5	-	CSARLVQETQYF	TGCAGTGCCAGACTTGTTCAAGAGACCCAGTACTTC
TRBV27	few	TRBJ2-3	TRBD1	CASRGEGTGGSDTQYF	TGTGCCAGCAGGGGGGAGGGGACAGGGGGGTCAGATACGCAGTATTTT